Presented here are 14 T cell receptor beta chains from one specimen sequenced in a study of OX40 agonist ivuxolimab in advanced cancers. Generated by immunoSEQ multiplex PCR, the TCRdb table keeps only in-frame clones and is missing some. The data show about 68,000 clones, with over 65% seen just once and around 0.68% held by the top ten. The sequencing here drew on CD4+ or CD8+ T cells sorted from blood, taken in a trial of the OX40 agonist ivuxolimab. These receptors came from an adult with an advanced solid tumor such as melanoma, head and neck, liver or kidney cancer.

CDR3 residues: CASSPSHGLEQYF. CDR3 DNA sequence: TGTGCCAGCAGCCCGAGTCATGGCCTCGAGCAGTACTTC. The chain combines TRBV7-7 with TRBJ2-7, with no clear D. The germline gives CDR1 SSHAT, CDR2 FNYEAQ (reference sequence). The V gene lost 5 bases and the J gene lost 6 bases, with 14 bases spanning the gap. The CDR3 runs to 13 residues.

The CDR3 coding sequence is TGTGCCAGCAGACATTATGCTACCACAGGGGGCAACACCGGGGAGCTGTTTTTT. This encodes CASRHYATTGGNTGELFF. V and J are TRBV7-8 and TRBJ2-2, with TRBD1 identical over 9 bases. The CDR3 is 18 residues long. Germline values: CDR1 SGHVS, CDR2 FQNEAQ. Trimming cost V 6 bases and J 2 bases; bases outside gene matches: 13.

The chain carries TRBV7-9 and TRBJ2-4; tentatively, D is TRBD1 or TRBD2 (5 bases each). V lost 3 bases to trimming and J lost 5 bases, with 11 bases between them. The CDR3 has 14 residues. Germline V CDR1 and CDR2: SEHNR, FQNEAQ (reference sequence). The CDR3 spells CASSLIGDQNIQYF. As DNA, the CDR3 is TGTGCCAGCAGCTTGATAGGGGACCAAAACATTCAGTACTTC.

The rearrangement joins TRBV6-5 to TRBJ2-5; D is unclear. Germline V lookup: CDR1 MNHEY, CDR2 SVGAGI. The CDR3 loop spans 15 amino acids. The germline V and J ends were trimmed by 4 bases and 2 bases, with 14 bases remaining between them. CDR3 bases: TGTGCCAGCAGTTTGGGGTGGCCTTCTCAAGAGACCCAGTACTTC. Its translation: CASSLGWPSQETQYF.

The rearrangement uses TRBV19 and TRBJ1-3, with D hard to call. The germline V gene encodes CDR1 LNHDA and CDR2 SQIVND (reference sequence). The CDR3 sequence is 16 residues long. V lost 3 bases and J 0 bases, leaving 12 bases between the germline ends. The DNA of the CDR3 is TGTGCCAGTAGTATGACCGGGGTTACCTCTGGAAACACCATATATTTT. Protein: CASSMTGVTSGNTIYF.

A single count supports this clone. J is TRBJ2-3 and V is TRBV4-1; D is perhaps TRBD2 (7 bases). In germline, CDR1 is MGHRA, CDR2 YSYEKL. The V gene lost 0 bases and the J gene lost 4 bases, with 11 bases spanning the gap. The CDR3 runs to 15 residues. Here the CDR3 DNA reads TGCGCCAGCAGCCAAGACAGGGAGGGGGCAGATACGCAGTATTTT. Translating it yields CASSQDREGADTQYF.

The chain links TRBV9 to TRBJ1-1, with D tentatively TRBD1 (6 bases). From germline, CDR1 is SGDLS and CDR2 YYNGEE. This CDR3 contains 13 residues. Trimming shortened V by 4 bases and J by 9 bases, and 16 bases separated the two germline ends. The CDR3 sequence: CASSPQGRGQAFF. CDR3 in DNA: TGTGCCAGCAGCCCTCAGGGGAGGGGCCAAGCTTTCTTT.

The rearrangement joins TRBV14 to TRBJ2-2; TRBD1 is a possible D gene (5 bases). CDR3 length equals 19 residues. Trimming shortened V by 4 bases and J by 4 bases, and 25 bases separated the two germline ends. The V gene's germline CDR1 is SGHDN and CDR2 FVKESK. The CDR3, as DNA: TGTGCCAGCAGCCCGACTCGAAGGGGCAGACTTTTTCCCACCGGGGAGCTGTTTTTT. This sequence encodes CASSPTRRGRLFPTGELFF.

This clone came up a few times. The chain uses TRBV6-5 and TRBJ2-7, with 7 bases that match TRBD2. Trimming took 2 bases from V and 9 from J; bases not matched to a gene: 10. From germline, CDR1 is MNHEY and CDR2 SVGAGI. This CDR3 has 14 amino acids. CDR3: CASSYSGTARGQYF. The CDR3 DNA is TGTGCCAGCAGTTACAGCGGGACGGCCCGGGGGCAGTACTTC.

This clone turned up a few times. This chain joins TRBV4-1 and TRBJ1-1; no reliable D call. The CDR3 is 13 amino acids. Germline V lookup: CDR1 MGHRA, CDR2 YSYEKL. Trimming took 1 base from V and 5 from J, leaving 8 bases between them. The CDR3 region is CASSQGIWTEAFF. CDR3 bases: TGCGCCAGCAGCCAAGGGATTTGGACTGAAGCTTTCTTT.

The chain recombines TRBV5-6 with TRBJ2-7; 8 bases line up with TRBD2. V lost 3 bases and J lost 3; bases outside the gene matches: 5. Germline lookup yields CDR1 SGHDT and CDR2 YYEEEE. This CDR3 contains 14 residues. CDR3 nucleotides: TGTGCCAGCAGCTCGATGGGGACTAGCTACGAGCAGTACTTC. This codes for CASSSMGTSYEQYF.

The V and J genes are TRBV7-2 and TRBJ1-1; tentatively, D is TRBD1 (6 bases). CDR1 and CDR2 from the germline V gene are SGHTA and FQGNSA. This CDR3 comprises 14 residues. Trimming cost V 1 base and J 3 bases, with 9 bases left between them. The CDR3 DNA sequence: TGTGCCAGCAGCTTAGACAGGGTATACACTGAAGCTTTCTTT. Its translation: CASSLDRVYTEAFF.

The chain links TRBV11-2 to TRBJ1-4; the D is unclear. The CDR3 is 13 amino acids. With 3 bases removed from V and 7 bases from J, the gap between germline ends came to 9 bases. The germline CDR1 and CDR2 sequences are SGHAT and FQNNGV. The CDR3, as DNA: TGTGCCAGCAGCTTCTCCGTTTCTGAAAAACTGTTTTTT. This translates into CASSFSVSEKLFF.

In regard to this clone: In the same sample, other DNA sequences code for this CDR3. The chain has TRBV9 and TRBJ2-7; the match to TRBD2 covers 7 bases. V lost 0 bases to trimming and J lost 2 bases; unmatched junction nucleotides: 2. CDR1 and CDR2 from the germline V gene are SGDLS and YYNGEE. The CDR3 is made up of 14 amino acids. The CDR3 DNA reads as TGTGCCAGCAGCGTAGGGGGGACTACCTACGAGCAGTACTTC. Translation: CASSVGGTTYEQYF.